These T cell receptor beta chains were read from a single sample in a study of T cells in Graves' hyperthyroidism and ophthalmopathy. One entry per CDR3 protein results from TCRdb running MiXCR on the multiplex PCR reads. The sample yields 620,000 or so distinct CDR3 sequences, more than 14% seen once. Specimen: blood. The origin of the receptors is a woman in her fifties or sixties with Graves' ophthalmopathy. The CDR3 runs from the conserved cysteine through the conserved F or W. The order of the fields is V gene, J gene, CDR3 protein.

v_gene: TRBV6-1; j_gene: TRBJ2-2; CDR3aa: CATLQGGTGELFF
v_gene: TRBV20-1; j_gene: TRBJ2-1; CDR3aa: CSAKSGIVYNEQFF
v_gene: TRBV7-2; j_gene: TRBJ2-7; CDR3aa: CASSRRGAGGYEQYF
v_gene: TRBV6-2/TRBV6-3; j_gene: TRBJ2-5; CDR3aa: CATRGPQETQYF
v_gene: TRBV14; j_gene: TRBJ2-3; CDR3aa: CASSQLGNTDTQYF
v_gene: TRBV7-9; j_gene: TRBJ1-1; CDR3aa: CASSLYPGANTEAFF
v_gene: TRBV28; j_gene: TRBJ2-5; CDR3aa: CASSFPPGTKYF
v_gene: TRBV4-1; j_gene: TRBJ2-2; CDR3aa: CASSPPPGQARTGELFF
v_gene: TRBV7-3; j_gene: TRBJ2-1; CDR3aa: CASSLSTRNNEQFF
v_gene: TRBV7-2; j_gene: TRBJ2-1; CDR3aa: CASSLAPLASSESRMNEQFF
v_gene: TRBV10-3; j_gene: TRBJ2-7; CDR3aa: CAISESRDYEQYF
v_gene: TRBV5-1; j_gene: TRBJ2-3; CDR3aa: CASSLNAGMGSDTQYF
v_gene: TRBV24-1; j_gene: TRBJ2-1; CDR3aa: CATSDRSSGRNTYNEQFF
v_gene: TRBV6-2/TRBV6-3; j_gene: TRBJ2-5; CDR3aa: CASSRLALGETQYF
v_gene: TRBV7-2; j_gene: TRBJ1-5; CDR3aa: CASSLERGVNQPQHF
v_gene: TRBV9; j_gene: TRBJ1-2; CDR3aa: CASSADRYGYTF
v_gene: TRBV11-2; j_gene: TRBJ2-6; CDR3aa: CASPRSSGANVLTF
v_gene: TRBV7-9; j_gene: TRBJ1-5; CDR3aa: CASGQGVGNQPQHF
v_gene: TRBV7-2; j_gene: TRBJ2-1; CDR3aa: CASGLQFSGDEQFF
v_gene: TRBV29-1; j_gene: TRBJ2-7; CDR3aa: CSTQDSEQYF
v_gene: TRBV9; j_gene: TRBJ2-1; CDR3aa: CASSVAQGLVDDNEQFF
v_gene: TRBV20-1; j_gene: TRBJ2-7; CDR3aa: CSARRTSVPYEQYF
v_gene: TRBV7-3; j_gene: TRBJ2-7; CDR3aa: CASSLSPGRSYEQYF
v_gene: TRBV28; j_gene: TRBJ2-7; CDR3aa: CASSLATDLGYEQYF
v_gene: TRBV5-1; j_gene: TRBJ2-1; CDR3aa: CASSFRDTYNEQFF
v_gene: TRBV28; j_gene: TRBJ2-7; CDR3aa: CASAALGAKQYF
v_gene: TRBV19; j_gene: TRBJ2-2; CDR3aa: CASRDRGRSNTGELFF
v_gene: TRBV6-1; j_gene: TRBJ2-1; CDR3aa: CASRADRESYNEQFF
v_gene: TRBV6-1; j_gene: TRBJ1-4; CDR3aa: CASSETTGRINEKLFF
v_gene: TRBV27; j_gene: TRBJ2-3; CDR3aa: CAAWERGGTDTQYF
v_gene: TRBV6-5; j_gene: TRBJ1-5; CDR3aa: CASSYSRGGGGNQPQHF
v_gene: TRBV4-2; j_gene: TRBJ2-1; CDR3aa: CASRPDLGTSGTNEQFF
v_gene: TRBV27; j_gene: TRBJ1-1; CDR3aa: CASSLVPRGNTEAFF
v_gene: TRBV5-5; j_gene: TRBJ2-1; CDR3aa: CASSLLPSGSDEQFF
v_gene: TRBV6-1; j_gene: TRBJ2-3; CDR3aa: CASSQQGHDTQYF
v_gene: TRBV7-9; j_gene: TRBJ2-6; CDR3aa: CASSLRGTGGSGANVLTF
v_gene: TRBV6-2/TRBV6-3; j_gene: TRBJ1-2; CDR3aa: CASSYQGRNYGYTF
v_gene: TRBV10-3; j_gene: TRBJ2-3; CDR3aa: CAISGATPSAGTDTQYF